This T cell receptor beta chain was sequenced during a study of spatial heterogeneity in lung cancer. Study as a whole: Detection of beta-chain sequences consistently exceeded that of alpha-chain sequences.

The time point: sample taken at primary tumor resection. CDR1 is MNHEY and CDR2 is SVGAGI in the germline V gene. The V and J ends lost 0 bases and 4 bases, in that order; junction bases with no gene match: 6. The CDR3 runs 16 residues. One entry per CDR3 protein results from TCRdb running MiXCR on the 5' RACE reads. The sample consists of approximately 94,000 distinct CDR3 sequences, 4.4% of them appearing once. Study findings and constraints: Within tumors, counts of expanded alpha and beta TCRs tracked tumor mutation counts.

This clonotype was observed many times. Its antigen is currently unknown. V usage is TRBV6-5 and J usage is TRBJ2-1, with 7 bases identical to TRBD2. The source is a male donor with early-stage non-small cell lung cancer. Specimen: lung tumor tissue, collected at surgery. As DNA, the CDR3 is TGTGCCAGCAGTTACTCGATTGGGGGGGAATACAATGAGCAGTTCTTC. This sequence encodes CASSYSIGGEYNEQFF.